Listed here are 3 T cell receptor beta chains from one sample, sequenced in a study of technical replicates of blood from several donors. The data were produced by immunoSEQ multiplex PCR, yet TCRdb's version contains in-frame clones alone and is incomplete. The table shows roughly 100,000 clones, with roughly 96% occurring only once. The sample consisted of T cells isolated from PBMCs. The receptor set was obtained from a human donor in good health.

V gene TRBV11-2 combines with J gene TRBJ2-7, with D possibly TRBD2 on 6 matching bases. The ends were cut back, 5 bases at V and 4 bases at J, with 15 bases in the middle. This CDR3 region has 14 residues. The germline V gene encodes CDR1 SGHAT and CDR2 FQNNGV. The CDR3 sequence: CASSAGGGGYEQYF. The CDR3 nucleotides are TGTGCCAGCAGCGCCGGGGGTGGGGGATACGAGCAGTACTTC. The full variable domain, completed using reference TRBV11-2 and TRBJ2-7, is EAGVAQSPRYKIIEKRQSVAFWCNPISGHATLYWYQQILGQGPKLLIQFQNNGVVDDSQLPKDRFSAERLKGVDSTLKIQPAKLEDSAVYLCASSAGGGGYEQYFGPGTRLTVT.

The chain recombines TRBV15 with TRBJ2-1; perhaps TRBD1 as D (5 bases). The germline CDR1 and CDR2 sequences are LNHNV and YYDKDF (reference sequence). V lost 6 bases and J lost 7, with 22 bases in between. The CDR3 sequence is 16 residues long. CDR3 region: CATRDIQVLLRNEQFF. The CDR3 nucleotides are TGTGCCACCAGGGATATACAGGTGCTGTTGCGTAATGAGCAGTTCTTC.

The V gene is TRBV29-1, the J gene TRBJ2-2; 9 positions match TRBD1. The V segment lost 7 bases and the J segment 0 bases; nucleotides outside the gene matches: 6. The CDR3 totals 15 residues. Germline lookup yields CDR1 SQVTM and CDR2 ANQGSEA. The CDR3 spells CSALGDRANTGELFF. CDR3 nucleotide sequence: TGCAGCGCCCTGGGGGACAGGGCGAACACCGGGGAGCTGTTTTTT.